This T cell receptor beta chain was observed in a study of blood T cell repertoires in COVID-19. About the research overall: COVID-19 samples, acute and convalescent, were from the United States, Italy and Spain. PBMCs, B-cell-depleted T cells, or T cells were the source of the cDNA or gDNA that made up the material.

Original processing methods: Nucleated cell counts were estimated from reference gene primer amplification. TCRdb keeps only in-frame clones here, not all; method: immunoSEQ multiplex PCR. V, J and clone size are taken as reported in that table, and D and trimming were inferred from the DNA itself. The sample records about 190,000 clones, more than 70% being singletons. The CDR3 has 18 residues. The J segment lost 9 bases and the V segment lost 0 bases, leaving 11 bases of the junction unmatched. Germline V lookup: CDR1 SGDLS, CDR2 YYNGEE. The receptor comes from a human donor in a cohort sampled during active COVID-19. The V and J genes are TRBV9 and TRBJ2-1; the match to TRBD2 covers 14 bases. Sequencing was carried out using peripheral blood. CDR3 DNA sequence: TGTGCCAGCAGCGTAGCTACTTCGACTAGCGGGGGGGCAGGTGAGCAGTTCTTC. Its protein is CASSVATSTSGGAGEQFF.